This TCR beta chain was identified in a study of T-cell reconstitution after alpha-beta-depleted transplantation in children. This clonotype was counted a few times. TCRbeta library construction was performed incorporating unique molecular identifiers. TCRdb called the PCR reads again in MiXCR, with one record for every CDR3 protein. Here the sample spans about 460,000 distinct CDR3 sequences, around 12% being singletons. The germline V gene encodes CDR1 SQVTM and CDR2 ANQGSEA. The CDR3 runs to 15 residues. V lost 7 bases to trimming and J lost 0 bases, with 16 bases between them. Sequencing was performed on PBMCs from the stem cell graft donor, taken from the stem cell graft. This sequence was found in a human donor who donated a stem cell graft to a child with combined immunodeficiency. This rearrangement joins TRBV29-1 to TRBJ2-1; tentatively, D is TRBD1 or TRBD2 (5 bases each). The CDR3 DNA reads TGCAGCGCCTCCTGGGGCGGGCGCTCCTACAATGAGCAGTTCTTC. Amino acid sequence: CSASWGGRSYNEQFF.